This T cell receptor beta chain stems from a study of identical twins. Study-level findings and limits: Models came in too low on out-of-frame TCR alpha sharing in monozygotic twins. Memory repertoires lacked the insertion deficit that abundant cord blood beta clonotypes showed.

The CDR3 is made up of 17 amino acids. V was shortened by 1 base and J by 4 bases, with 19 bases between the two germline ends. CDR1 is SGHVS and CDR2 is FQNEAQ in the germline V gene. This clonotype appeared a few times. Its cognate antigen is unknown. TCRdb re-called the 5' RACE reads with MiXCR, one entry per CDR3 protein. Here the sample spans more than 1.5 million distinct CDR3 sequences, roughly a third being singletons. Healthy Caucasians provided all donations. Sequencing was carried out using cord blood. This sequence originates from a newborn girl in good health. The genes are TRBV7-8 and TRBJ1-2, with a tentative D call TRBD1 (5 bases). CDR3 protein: CASSLVVSGPPRYGYTF. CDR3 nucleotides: TGTGCCAGCAGCTTAGTAGTTTCGGGACCCCCTCGCTATGGCTACACCTTC.